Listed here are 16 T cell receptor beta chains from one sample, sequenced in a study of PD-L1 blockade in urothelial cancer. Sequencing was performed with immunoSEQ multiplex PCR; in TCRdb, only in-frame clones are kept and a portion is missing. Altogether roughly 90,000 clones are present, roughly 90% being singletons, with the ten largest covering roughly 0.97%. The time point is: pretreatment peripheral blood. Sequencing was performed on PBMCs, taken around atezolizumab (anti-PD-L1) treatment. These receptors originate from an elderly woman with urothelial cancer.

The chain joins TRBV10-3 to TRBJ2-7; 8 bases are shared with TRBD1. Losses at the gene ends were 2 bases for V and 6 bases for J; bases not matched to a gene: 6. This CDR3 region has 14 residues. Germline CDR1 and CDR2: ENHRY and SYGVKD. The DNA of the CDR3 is TGTGCCATCAGTGAGGGGGACAGGAGATCCGAGCAGTACTTC. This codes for CAISEGDRRSEQYF.

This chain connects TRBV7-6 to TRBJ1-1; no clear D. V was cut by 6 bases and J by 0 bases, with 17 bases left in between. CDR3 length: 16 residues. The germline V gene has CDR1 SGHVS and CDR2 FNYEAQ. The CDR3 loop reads CASRPEPARMNTEAFF. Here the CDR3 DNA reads TGTGCCAGCAGACCCGAGCCGGCGAGGATGAACACTGAAGCTTTCTTT.

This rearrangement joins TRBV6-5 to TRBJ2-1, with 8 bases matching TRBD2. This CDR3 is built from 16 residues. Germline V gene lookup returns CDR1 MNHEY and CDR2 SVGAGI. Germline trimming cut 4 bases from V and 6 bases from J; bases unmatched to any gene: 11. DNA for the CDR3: TGTGCCAGCAGTTGGTCTAGCGGGCGGGCGGGCAATGAGCAGTTCTTC. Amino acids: CASSWSSGRAGNEQFF.

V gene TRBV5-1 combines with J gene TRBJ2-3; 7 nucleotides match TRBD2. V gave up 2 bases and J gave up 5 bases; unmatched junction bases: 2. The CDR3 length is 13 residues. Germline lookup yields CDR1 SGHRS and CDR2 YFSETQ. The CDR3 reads CASSFKRGDTQYF. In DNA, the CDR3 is TGCGCCAGCAGCTTCAAGCGGGGAGATACGCAGTATTTT.

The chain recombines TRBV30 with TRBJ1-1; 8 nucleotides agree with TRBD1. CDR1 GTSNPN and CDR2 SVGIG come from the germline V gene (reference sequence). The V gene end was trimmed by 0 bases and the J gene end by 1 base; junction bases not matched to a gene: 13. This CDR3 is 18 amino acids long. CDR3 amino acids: CAWSVSLQDRGTNTEAFF. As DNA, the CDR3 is TGTGCCTGGAGTGTAAGTCTTCAAGACAGGGGCACGAACACTGAAGCTTTCTTT.

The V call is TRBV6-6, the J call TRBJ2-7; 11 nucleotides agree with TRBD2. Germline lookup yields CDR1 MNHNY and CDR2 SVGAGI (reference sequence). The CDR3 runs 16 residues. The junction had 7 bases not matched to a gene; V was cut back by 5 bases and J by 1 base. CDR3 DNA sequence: TGTGCCAGCAGTCCGGGACTAGCGGACCAATCCTACGAGCAGTACTTC. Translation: CASSPGLADQSYEQYF.

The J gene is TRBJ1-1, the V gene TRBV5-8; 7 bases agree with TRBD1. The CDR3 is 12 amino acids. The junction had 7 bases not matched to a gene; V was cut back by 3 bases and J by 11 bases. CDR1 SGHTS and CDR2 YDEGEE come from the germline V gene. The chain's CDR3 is CASSYTGVGAFF. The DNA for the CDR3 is TGTGCCAGCAGCTATACAGGGGTCGGCGCTTTCTTT.

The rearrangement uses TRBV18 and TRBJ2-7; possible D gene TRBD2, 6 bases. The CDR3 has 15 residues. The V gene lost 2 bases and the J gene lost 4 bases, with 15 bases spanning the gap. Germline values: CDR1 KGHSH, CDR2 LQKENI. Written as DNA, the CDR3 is TGTGCCAGCTCACCAGGCATCAGGGCGGGGTACGAGCAGTACTTC. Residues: CASSPGIRAGYEQYF.

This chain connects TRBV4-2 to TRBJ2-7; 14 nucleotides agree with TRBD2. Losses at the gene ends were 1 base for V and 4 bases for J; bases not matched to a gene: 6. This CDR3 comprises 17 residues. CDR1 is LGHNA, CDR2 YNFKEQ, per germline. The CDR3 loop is CASSQAGTSGSIYEQYF. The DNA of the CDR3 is TGTGCCAGCAGCCAAGCCGGGACTAGCGGGAGTATTTACGAGCAGTACTTC.

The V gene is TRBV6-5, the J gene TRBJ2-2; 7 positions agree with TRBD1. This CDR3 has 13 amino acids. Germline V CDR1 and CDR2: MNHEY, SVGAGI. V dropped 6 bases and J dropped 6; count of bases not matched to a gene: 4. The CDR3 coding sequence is TGTGCCAGCAGCCAGACAGGGTCCGGGGAGCTGTTTTTT. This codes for CASSQTGSGELFF.

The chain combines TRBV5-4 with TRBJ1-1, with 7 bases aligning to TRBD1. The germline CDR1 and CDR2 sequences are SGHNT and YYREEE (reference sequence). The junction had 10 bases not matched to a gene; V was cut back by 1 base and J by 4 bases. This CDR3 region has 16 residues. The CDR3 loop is CASSLTTVTGSTEAFF. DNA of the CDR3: TGTGCCAGCAGCTTGACTACTGTGACAGGGAGCACTGAAGCTTTCTTT.

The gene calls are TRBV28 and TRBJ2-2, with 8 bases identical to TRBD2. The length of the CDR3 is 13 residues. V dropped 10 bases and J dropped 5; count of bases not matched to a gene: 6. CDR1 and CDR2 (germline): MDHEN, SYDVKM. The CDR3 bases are TGTGCCACCTCGACTAGCGAAACCGGGGAGCTGTTTTTT. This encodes CATSTSETGELFF.

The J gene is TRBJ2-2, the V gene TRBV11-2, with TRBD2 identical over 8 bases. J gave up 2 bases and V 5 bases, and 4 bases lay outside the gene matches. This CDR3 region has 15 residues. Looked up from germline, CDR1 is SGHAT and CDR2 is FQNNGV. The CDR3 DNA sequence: TGTGCCAGCAGCGGGACTAGGATCAACACCGGGGAGCTGTTTTTT. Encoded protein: CASSGTRINTGELFF.

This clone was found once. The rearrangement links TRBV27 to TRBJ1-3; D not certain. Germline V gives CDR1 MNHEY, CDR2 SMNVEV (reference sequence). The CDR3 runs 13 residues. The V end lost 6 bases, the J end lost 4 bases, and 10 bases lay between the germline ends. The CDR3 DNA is TGTGCCAGCAGCCGCGAACTGGGAAACACCATATATTTT. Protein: CASSRELGNTIYF.

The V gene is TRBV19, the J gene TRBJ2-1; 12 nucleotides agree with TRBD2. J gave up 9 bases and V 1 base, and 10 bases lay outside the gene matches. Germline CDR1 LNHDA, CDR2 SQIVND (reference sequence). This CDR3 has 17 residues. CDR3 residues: CASSIGGQGLAGTEQFF. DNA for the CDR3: TGTGCCAGTAGTATAGGTGGACAAGGACTAGCGGGAACTGAGCAGTTCTTC.

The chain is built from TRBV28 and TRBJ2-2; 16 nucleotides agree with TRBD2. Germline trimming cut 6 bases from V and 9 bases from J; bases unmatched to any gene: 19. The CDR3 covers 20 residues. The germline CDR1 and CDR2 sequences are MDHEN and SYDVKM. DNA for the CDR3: TGTGCCAGCAGCGGGACTAGCGGGAGGGTGGGACACGCCAGCACGCGGGAGCTGTTTTTT. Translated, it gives CASSGTSGRVGHASTRELFF.